This record concerns one TCR beta chain sequence. V lost 4 bases, J lost 3 bases, and 12 bases stayed unmatched. From germline, CDR1 is MNHEY and CDR2 SMNVEV (reference sequence). The CDR3 spans 17 residues. The data belong to a study of shared clonotypes between healthy human individuals. Sequencing used immunoSEQ multiplex PCR; TCRdb keeps in-frame clones, though not all of them. This table holds approximately 710,000 clones, 90% found once. Sequencing used memory CD8+ T cells from PBMCs. Documented subset: CD45RO+ cells pooled with CCR7-negative TemRA cells. The chain carries TRBV27 and TRBJ1-5; 7 nucleotides match TRBD1. This clonotype was obtained from a man aged 18 to 30 in good health. Some clones in this sample may be carry-over from other donors' samples. The CDR3 DNA sequence: TGTGCCAGCAGTTCCCTCAGGGGGATGGGGGTCAATCAGCCCCAGCATTTT. Translation: CASSSLRGMGVNQPQHF.